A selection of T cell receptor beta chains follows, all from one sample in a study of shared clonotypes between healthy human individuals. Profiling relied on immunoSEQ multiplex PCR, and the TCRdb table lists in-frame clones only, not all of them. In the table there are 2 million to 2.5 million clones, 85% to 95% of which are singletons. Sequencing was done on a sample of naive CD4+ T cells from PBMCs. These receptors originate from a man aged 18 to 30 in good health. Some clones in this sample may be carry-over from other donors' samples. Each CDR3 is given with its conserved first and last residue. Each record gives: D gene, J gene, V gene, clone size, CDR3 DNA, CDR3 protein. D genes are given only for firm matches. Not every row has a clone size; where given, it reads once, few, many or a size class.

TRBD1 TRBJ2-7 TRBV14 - TGTGCCAGCAGCTCTCACGCCGGGACAGGGGACGAGCAGTACTTC CASSSHAGTGDEQYF
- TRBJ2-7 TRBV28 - TGTGCCAGCAGGATGGACTTGCCCCCCGCCGAGCAGTACTTC CASRMDLPPAEQYF
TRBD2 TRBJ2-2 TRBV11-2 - TGTGCCAGCAGCAGGAGACTAGCGGGAGGTCACACCGGGGAGCTGTTTTTT CASSRRLAGGHTGELFF
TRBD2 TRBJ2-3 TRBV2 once TGTGCCAGTGGCGGACTAGCGGGAGATACTAGCACAGATACGCAGTATTTT CASGGLAGDTSTDTQYF
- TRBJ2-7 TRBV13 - TGTGCCAGCAGCTCTATGGACTCCTACGAGCAGTACTTC CASSSMDSYEQYF
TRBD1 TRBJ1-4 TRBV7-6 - TGTGCCAGCAGCTTAGCGACGGGGACAGGCCTTGAAAAACTGTTTTTT CASSLATGTGLEKLFF
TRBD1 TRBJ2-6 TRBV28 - TGTGCCAGCAGTTTTGGACAGGGGGTTAGCTCTGGGGCCAACGTCCTGACTTTC CASSFGQGVSSGANVLTF
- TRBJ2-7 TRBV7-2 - TGTGCCAGCAGCCGGGGGGCATCTGGCTACGAGCAGTACTTC CASSRGASGYEQYF
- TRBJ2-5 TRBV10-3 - TGTGCCATCAGGGACAGCGCCAATCAAGAGGCCCAGTACTTC CAIRDSANQEAQYF
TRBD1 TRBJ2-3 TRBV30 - TGTGCCTGGGGGGACAGGGGAAACACAGATACGCAGTATTTT CAWGDRGNTDTQYF
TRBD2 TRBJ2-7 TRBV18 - TGTGCCAGCTCACCGGGGGTTCGGCCTTCCCGCGGGGGCGAGCAGTACTTC CASSPGVRPSRGGEQYF
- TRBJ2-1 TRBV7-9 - TGTGCCAGCAGCTTAGGATCCGGGAGCGGGTACAATGAGCAGTTCTTC CASSLGSGSGYNEQFF
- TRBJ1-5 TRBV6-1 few TGTGCCAGCAGTCACGGACAGATCCTCAATCAGCCCCAGCATTTT CASSHGQILNQPQHF
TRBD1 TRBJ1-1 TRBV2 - TGTGCCAGCAGAAGGGACAGGGAGCTTCCTGAAGCTTTCTTT CASRRDRELPEAFF
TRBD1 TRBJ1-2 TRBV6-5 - TGTGCCAGCAGGACCACAGGGGCGTTTAACTATGGCTACACCTTC CASRTTGAFNYGYTF
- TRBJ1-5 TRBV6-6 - TGTGCCAGCAGTTACGCCCCTACGGGGCCCCAGCATTTT CASSYAPTGPQHF
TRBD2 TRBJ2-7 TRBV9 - TGTGCCAGCAGCGTAACCCCGACTAGCGGGGGGGAGCAGTACTTC CASSVTPTSGGEQYF
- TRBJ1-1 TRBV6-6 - TGTGCCAGCAACAAACAGGTGAACACTGAAGCTTTCTTT CASNKQVNTEAFF
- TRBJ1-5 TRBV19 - TGTGCCAGTGCCAGGGGAAATCAGCCCCAGCATTTT CASARGNQPQHF
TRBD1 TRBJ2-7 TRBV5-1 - TGCGCCAGCAGCTTCGGGGACAGCTCCTACGAGCAGTACTTC CASSFGDSSYEQYF
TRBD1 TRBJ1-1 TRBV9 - TGTGCCAGCAGCGCCCCGGGACAGGGGACGGGGAAGGAAGCTTTCTTT CASSAPGQGTGKEAFF
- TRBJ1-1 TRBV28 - TGTGCCAGCAGTTCTCCTAGACACCCACGAACCACTGAAGCTTTCTTT CASSSPRHPRTTEAFF
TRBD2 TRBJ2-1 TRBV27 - TGTGCCAGCAGTGCCCGACTAGCGGGAGCCCTCGAGGATGAGCAGTTCTTC CASSARLAGALEDEQFF
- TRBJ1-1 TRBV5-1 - TGCGCCAGCAGTTATGGGGGGGCGAACACTGAAGCTTTCTTT CASSYGGANTEAFF
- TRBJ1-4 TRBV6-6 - TGTGCCAGCAGTTACTCGGGCCAGGGGAGTGAAAAACTGTTTTTT CASSYSGQGSEKLFF
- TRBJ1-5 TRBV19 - TGTGCCAGTAGTATTCAGGCCCTACCGCCCCAGCATTTT CASSIQALPPQHF
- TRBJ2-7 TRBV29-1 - TGCAGCGTTGGGGGACCTGAGAAGTGGTACTTC CSVGGPEKWYF
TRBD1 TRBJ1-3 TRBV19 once TGTGCCAGTAGTTCCGGACAGGGGCTAGGAAACACCATATATTTT CASSSGQGLGNTIYF
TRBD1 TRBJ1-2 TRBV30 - TGTGCCTGGACCTCTGGGACAGGGGGCTCCCACACCTTC CAWTSGTGGSHTF
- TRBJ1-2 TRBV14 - TGTGCCAGCAGCCATTTTGAGGGGTTTTGGACCTTC CASSHFEGFWTF
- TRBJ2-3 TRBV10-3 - TGTGCCATCAGTGAGTACACAGATACGCAGTATTTT CAISEYTDTQYF
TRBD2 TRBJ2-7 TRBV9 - TGTGCCAGCAGCGTTCTGGCGGGAGGGGGGATCTACGAGCAGTACTTC CASSVLAGGGIYEQYF
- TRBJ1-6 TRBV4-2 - TGTGCCAGCAGCCAAGGCAGGAATTCACCCCTCCACTTT CASSQGRNSPLHF
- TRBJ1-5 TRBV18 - TGTGCCAGCTCACCAAATAGGGATCAGCCCCAGCATTTT CASSPNRDQPQHF
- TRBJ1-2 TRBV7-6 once TGTGCCAGCAGCACCGGGGAGGGTAACTATGGCTACACCTTC CASSTGEGNYGYTF
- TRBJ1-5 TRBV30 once TGTGCCTGGAGTGTTCTGGGAAATCAGCCCCAGCATTTT CAWSVLGNQPQHF
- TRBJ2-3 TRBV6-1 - TGTGCCAGCAGTGGAGCCGGACAGCTCGGCACAGATACGCAGTATTTT CASSGAGQLGTDTQYF
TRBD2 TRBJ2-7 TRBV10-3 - TGTGCCATCAGGGAGGGACTAGCGGAGCCCTACGAGCAGTACTTC CAIREGLAEPYEQYF
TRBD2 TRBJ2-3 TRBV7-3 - TGTGCCAGCAGCTTCCAGGGTGGACGGGAGGGTGTAGATACGCAGTATTTT CASSFQGGREGVDTQYF
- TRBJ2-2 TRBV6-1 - TGTGCCAGCAGTGCCCAGAACACCGGGGAGCTGTTTTTT CASSAQNTGELFF
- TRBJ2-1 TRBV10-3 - TGTGCCATCAGTGGGGAAGGGGGCAATGAGCAGTTCTTC CAISGEGGNEQFF
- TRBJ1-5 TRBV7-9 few TGTGCCAGCAGCTCGGAATACAATCAGCCCCAGCATTTT CASSSEYNQPQHF
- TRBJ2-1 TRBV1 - TGCACCAGCAGCCAAGAGGGGAGGGCGACTAGCGACGGAGGGGAGCAGTTCTTC CTSSQEGRATSDGGEQFF
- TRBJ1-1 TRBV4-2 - TGTGCCAGCAGCCAACAGGAGGGGAAAGCTTTCTTT CASSQQEGKAFF
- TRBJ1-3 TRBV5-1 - TGCGCCAGCAGCGAAACCAGTCCGGGAAACACCATATATTTT CASSETSPGNTIYF
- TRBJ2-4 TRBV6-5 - TGTGCCAGCAGTTCGGGAAGGGAGGACATTCAGTACTTC CASSSGREDIQYF
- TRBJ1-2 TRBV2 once TGTGCCAGCAGTGACGAGGCCGTGAGTTTGGGCTACACCTTC CASSDEAVSLGYTF
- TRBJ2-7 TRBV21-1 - TGTGCCAGCAGCAAAGGCACAGGGACCTACGAGCAGTACTTC CASSKGTGTYEQYF
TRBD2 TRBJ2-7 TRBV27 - TGTGCCAGCAGTTTATCGGGGCGGGAGTCCTACGAGCAGTACTTC CASSLSGRESYEQYF
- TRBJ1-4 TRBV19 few TGTGCCAGTAAACAAGGACGAAATGAAAAACTGTTTTTT CASKQGRNEKLFF
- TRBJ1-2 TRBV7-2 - TGTGCCAGCAGCTTAGCCGGCAGGGAGGGGAATTATGGCTACACCTTC CASSLAGREGNYGYTF
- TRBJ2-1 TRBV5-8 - TGTGCCAGCAGCTTGGCCTGGGGCTCCTACAATGAGCAGTTCTTC CASSLAWGSYNEQFF
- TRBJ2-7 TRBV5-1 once TGCGCCAGCAGCTTGATTGGGGAGTACGAGCAGTACTTC CASSLIGEYEQYF
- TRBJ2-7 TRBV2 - TGTGCCAGCAGTAGGAGCAGACAGGGAGGTTACGAGCAGTACTTC CASSRSRQGGYEQYF
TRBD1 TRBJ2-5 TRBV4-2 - TGTGCCAGCAGCCGAGGACAGGGAAGAGGTCAAGAGACCCAGTACTTC CASSRGQGRGQETQYF
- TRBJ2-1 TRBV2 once TGTGCCAGCAGCGCGGAGGGGGGAGACAATGAGCAGTTCTTC CASSAEGGDNEQFF
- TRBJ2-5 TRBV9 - TGTGCCAGCAGCGTAGAGGGTGGAGGGGTTGAGACCCAGTACTTC CASSVEGGGVETQYF
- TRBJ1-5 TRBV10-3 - TGTGCCATCAGTGAGTCGGGGGGAGACCCTTTTAGAAATCAGCCCCAGCATTTT CAISESGGDPFRNQPQHF
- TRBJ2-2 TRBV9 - TGTGCCAGCAGCACCTACGTGGGCGGAGTCTCGAACACCGGGGAGCTGTTTTTT CASSTYVGGVSNTGELFF